These 20 T cell receptor beta chains originate from one sample sequenced in a study of blood T cell repertoires in COVID-19 (TCRdb year 2020). The receptor library was made with the immunoSEQ multiplex PCR assay. The table comes from immuneACCESS by way of TCRdb, which keeps in-frame sequences with V and J called. Part of the clones is missing from these tables; in studies checked, under half for an unresolved V gene and the rest for unknown reasons. The sample table records around 100,000 clones; roughly 90% of these occur just once. The leading ten clones occupy 2.1% of the sample. Sequenced sample: peripheral blood. These receptors were taken from a man aged 45-65 years with active COVID-19.

The V and J genes are TRBV2 and TRBJ2-6, with D possibly being TRBD1 (6 bases). With 6 bases removed from V and 1 base from J, the gap between germline ends came to 10 bases. The CDR3 is made up of 15 amino acids. Germline loops: CDR1 SNHLY, CDR2 FYNNEI. CDR3 DNA: TGTGCCAGCAGCCTACAGGGATCTGGGGCCAACGTCCTGACTTTC. Translated, it gives CASSLQGSGANVLTF.

A few counts support this clone. The chain is built from TRBV7-2 and TRBJ2-1; 8 nucleotides line up with TRBD2. Trimming removed 4 bases from V and 5 bases from J; junction bases left unmatched: 4. This CDR3 has 14 residues. Per germline, CDR1 SGHTA and CDR2 FQGNSA. The CDR3 DNA is TGTGCCAGCAGCTCCACGGGGGGGAACAATGAGCAGTTCTTC. Translated: CASSSTGGNNEQFF.

The chain carries TRBV5-1 and TRBJ1-4; D uncertain. In germline, CDR1 is SGHRS, CDR2 YFSETQ. V was pared by 4 bases and J by 0 bases, with 13 bases between. CDR3 size: 16 residues. CDR3 in DNA: TGCGCCAGCAGCCCGCGGCCCGTCGCAACTAATGAAAAACTGTTTTTT. Amino acid sequence: CASSPRPVATNEKLFF.

The V gene is TRBV19, the J gene TRBJ2-1, with 12 bases aligning to TRBD2. This CDR3 is 18 amino acids long. Germline CDR1 LNHDA, CDR2 SQIVND (reference sequence). V was pared by 6 bases and J by 7 bases, with 16 bases of the junction left unmatched. The CDR3 DNA follows: TGTGCCAGTAGCACAAATAACTTCCTAGCGGGAGGGGAAAATGAGCAGTTCTTC. Amino acids: CASSTNNFLAGGENEQFF. Looking up the rest from reference TRBV19 and TRBJ2-1 gives the full variable domain: DGGITQSPKYLFRKEGQNVTLSCEQNLNHDAMYWYRQDPGQGLRLIYYSQIVNDFQKGDIAEGYSVSREKKESFPLTVTSAQKNPTAFYLCASSTNNFLAGGENEQFFGPGTRLTVL.

Only one count was recorded for this clone. The chain is built from TRBV25-1 and TRBJ1-4; D is uncertain. CDR1 is MGHDK and CDR2 is SYGVNS in the germline V gene. This CDR3 spans 13 amino acids. V was pared by 4 bases and J by 6 bases, with 9 bases between. DNA of the CDR3: TGTGCCAGCAGTGGCCAGCGGTATGAAAAACTGTTTTTT. This encodes CASSGQRYEKLFF.

V and J are TRBV5-1 and TRBJ2-3; tentative D call: TRBD1 (6 bases). The CDR3 covers 14 residues. V was pared by 4 bases and J by 4 bases, with 13 bases between. Germline V gene lookup returns CDR1 SGHRS and CDR2 YFSETQ. The CDR3 is CASSPKQGADTQYF. CDR3 DNA sequence: TGCGCCAGCAGCCCCAAACAGGGCGCAGATACGCAGTATTTT. Filled out from reference TRBV5-1 and TRBJ2-3, the complete variable domain reads KAGVTQTPRYLIKTRGQQVTLSCSPISGHRSVSWYQQTPGQGLQFLFEYFSETQRNKGNFPGRFSGRQFSNSRSEMNVSTLELGDSALYLCASSPKQGADTQYFGPGTRLTVL.

This sequence joins TRBV30 and TRBJ1-5; 9 bases agree with TRBD1. This CDR3 spans 13 amino acids. The V gene end was trimmed by 3 bases and the J gene end by 6 bases; junction bases not matched to a gene: 3. Germline V lookup: CDR1 GTSNPN, CDR2 SVGIG (reference sequence). The chain's CDR3 is CAWRGQGTQPQHF. For the CDR3, the DNA is TGTGCCTGGAGGGGACAGGGTACTCAGCCCCAGCATTTT.

The CDR3 DNA sequence: TGTGCCAGCAGCCGGGACAGCCAAGAGACCCAGTACTTC. As protein: CASSRDSQETQYF. The V and J genes are TRBV5-6 and TRBJ2-5, with 7 bases identical to TRBD1. With V trimmed by 4 bases and J by 1 base, 1 base remained unmatched. This CDR3 is built from 13 residues. Germline CDR1 reads SGHDT; CDR2 reads YYEEEE.

The chain combines TRBV3-1 (or the pseudogene TRBV3-2) with TRBJ2-7; 8 bases are shared with TRBD2. Unmatched junction bases numbered 11, after V lost 4 bases and J lost 6 bases. The V gene's germline CDR1 is LGHDT and CDR2 YNNKEL (reference sequence). The CDR3 is 15 amino acids. Written as DNA, the CDR3 is TGTGCCAGCAGCCCGGCCCGGGGGGGGGATTTCGAGCAGTACTTC. As protein: CASSPARGGDFEQYF.

The chain combines TRBV27 with TRBJ2-1; 10 bases align to TRBD1. The V and J ends lost 4 bases and 0 bases, in that order; junction bases with no gene match: 6. Germline CDR1 reads MNHEY; CDR2 reads SMNVEV (reference sequence). CDR3 length: 17 residues. CDR3: CASSSRTGGSSYNEQFF. In nucleotides, the CDR3 is TGTGCCAGCAGTTCGCGGACAGGGGGGAGCTCCTACAATGAGCAGTTCTTC.

The rearrangement uses TRBV5-1 and TRBJ1-6; 7 bases line up with TRBD1. Looked up from germline, CDR1 is SGHRS and CDR2 is YFSETQ. The V segment lost 4 bases and the J segment 7 bases; nucleotides outside the gene matches: 11. This CDR3 spans 16 amino acids. This CDR3 reads CASSRYAGTENSPLHF. The CDR3 nucleotides read TGCGCCAGCAGCCGATACGCCGGGACAGAGAATTCACCCCTCCACTTT.

The chain joins TRBV3-1 (or the pseudogene TRBV3-2) to TRBJ1-2; D is perhaps TRBD1 (6 bases). Germline V gene data show CDR1 as LGHDT and CDR2 as YNNKEL (reference sequence). Trimming took 1 base from V and 3 from J, leaving 24 bases between them. The CDR3 consists of 19 residues. The CDR3 DNA is TGTGCCAGCAGCCAAGCTACCAAGGGTGGACAGAGTAAATACTATGGCTACACCTTC. This translates into CASSQATKGGQSKYYGYTF.

V usage is TRBV6-5 and J usage is TRBJ1-2, with TRBD1 identical over 8 bases. The V gene's germline CDR1 is MNHEY and CDR2 SVGAGI. J gave up 8 bases and V 2 bases, and 7 bases lay outside the gene matches. The CDR3 covers 14 residues. In DNA, the CDR3 is TGTGCCAGCAGTTACGCTGGACAGGGATGGGGCTACACCTTC. Encoded protein: CASSYAGQGWGYTF.

CDR3 region: CASNPGLKETQYF. The CDR3 region has the DNA TGTGCCAGCAACCCGGGACTAAAAGAGACCCAGTACTTC. This chain links TRBV6-6 with TRBJ2-5, with 7 nucleotides matching TRBD2. V gave up 7 bases and J gave up 3 bases; unmatched junction bases: 5. CDR1 is MNHNY and CDR2 is SVGAGI in the germline V gene (reference sequence). This CDR3 contains 13 residues.

J is TRBJ2-3 and V is TRBV14, with D perhaps TRBD2 (6 bases). Per germline, CDR1 SGHDN and CDR2 FVKESK. With 1 base removed from V and 0 bases from J, the gap between germline ends came to 11 bases. This CDR3 spans 16 amino acids. CDR3 protein: CASSQGIGGSTDTQYF. The CDR3 bases are TGTGCCAGCAGCCAAGGAATAGGAGGGAGCACAGATACGCAGTATTTT.

CDR3 in DNA: TGCGCCAGCAGCTCGTCGGGACAGACGAACACTGAAGCTTTCTTT. Translating gives CASSSSGQTNTEAFF. This chain links TRBV5-1 with TRBJ1-1, with 7 bases that match TRBD1. This CDR3 spans 15 amino acids. The V and J ends lost 3 bases and 1 base, in that order; junction bases with no gene match: 6. Germline CDR1 reads SGHRS; CDR2 reads YFSETQ.

This clone was recorded a few times. The chain joins TRBV7-9 to TRBJ2-1; TRBD1 matches at 7 bases. The CDR3 is 13 residues long. Trimming took 5 bases from V and 6 from J; bases not matched to a gene: 4. Looked up from germline, CDR1 is SEHNR and CDR2 is FQNEAQ (reference sequence). CDR3 coding DNA: TGTGCCAGCAGCATACAGGGGCCCAATGAGCAGTTCTTC. This gives the protein CASSIQGPNEQFF.

This chain uses TRBV7-6 with TRBJ2-1; 9 positions match TRBD1. The germline V gene encodes CDR1 SGHVS and CDR2 FNYEAQ. The junction had 9 bases not matched to a gene; V was cut back by 5 bases and J by 4 bases. The CDR3 runs to 16 residues. CDR3 bases: TGTGCCAGCAGCCCACGCCTCGGGACAGGGTACAATGAGCAGTTCTTC. It codes for CASSPRLGTGYNEQFF. Full variable domain (rest looked up from reference TRBV7-6 and TRBJ2-1): GAGVSQSPRYKVTKRGQDVALRCDPISGHVSLYWYRQALGQGPEFLTYFNYEAQQDKSGLPNDRFSAERPEGSISTLTIQRTEQRDSAMYRCASSPRLGTGYNEQFFGPGTRLTVL.

Here the CDR3 reads CASSLILGENNEQFF. Here the CDR3 DNA reads TGTGCCAGTAGCTTGATTTTGGGCGAAAACAATGAGCAGTTCTTC. The chain is built from TRBV19 and TRBJ2-1, with unresolved D. Germline-derived CDR1 and CDR2 are LNHDA and SQIVND (reference sequence). This CDR3 has 15 amino acids. V was shortened by 6 bases and J by 5 bases, with 17 bases between the two germline ends. The full variable domain, its missing parts supplied by reference TRBV19 and TRBJ2-1, is DGGITQSPKYLFRKEGQNVTLSCEQNLNHDAMYWYRQDPGQGLRLIYYSQIVNDFQKGDIAEGYSVSREKKESFPLTVTSAQKNPTAFYLCASSLILGENNEQFFGPGTRLTVL.

The genes are TRBV19 and TRBJ2-3; 7 bases are a match to TRBD2. The CDR3 contains 15 residues. Germline CDR1 is LNHDA and CDR2 is SQIVND (reference sequence). Trimming removed 5 bases from V and 2 bases from J; junction bases left unmatched: 7. CDR3 region: CASSPRLADTDTQYF. CDR3 in DNA: TGTGCCAGTAGTCCCCGACTAGCCGACACAGATACGCAGTATTTT.